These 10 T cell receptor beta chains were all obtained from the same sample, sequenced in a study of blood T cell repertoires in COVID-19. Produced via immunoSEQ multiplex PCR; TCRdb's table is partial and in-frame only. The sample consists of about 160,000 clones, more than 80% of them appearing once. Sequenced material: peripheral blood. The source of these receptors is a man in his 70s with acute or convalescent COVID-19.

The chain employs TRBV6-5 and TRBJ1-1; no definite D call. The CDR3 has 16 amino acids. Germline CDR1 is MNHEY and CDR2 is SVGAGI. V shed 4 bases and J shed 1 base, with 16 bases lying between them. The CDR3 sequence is CASSFSLSRQNTEAFF. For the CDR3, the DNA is TGTGCCAGCAGTTTTTCCCTCTCCCGACAGAACACTGAAGCTTTCTTT.

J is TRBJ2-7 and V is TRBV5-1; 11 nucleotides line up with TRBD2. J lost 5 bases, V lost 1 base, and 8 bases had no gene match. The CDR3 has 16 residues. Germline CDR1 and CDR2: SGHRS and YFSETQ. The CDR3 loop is CASSLWLAGGVDEQYF. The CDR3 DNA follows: TGCGCCAGCAGCTTGTGGCTAGCGGGAGGCGTCGACGAGCAGTACTTC.

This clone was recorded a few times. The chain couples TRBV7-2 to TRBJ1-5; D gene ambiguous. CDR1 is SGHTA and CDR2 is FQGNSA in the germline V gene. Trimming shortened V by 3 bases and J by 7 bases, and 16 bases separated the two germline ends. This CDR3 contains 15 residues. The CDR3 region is CASSLGVGFRQPQHF. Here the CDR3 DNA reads TGTGCCAGCAGCTTGGGTGTCGGGTTTAGGCAGCCCCAGCATTTT.

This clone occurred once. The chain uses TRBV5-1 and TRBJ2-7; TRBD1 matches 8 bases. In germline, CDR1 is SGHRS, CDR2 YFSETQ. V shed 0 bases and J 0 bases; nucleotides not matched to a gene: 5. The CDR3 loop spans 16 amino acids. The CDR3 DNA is TGCGCCAGCAGCTTGGGGACAGGGATTAGCTCCTACGAGCAGTACTTC. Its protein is CASSLGTGISSYEQYF.

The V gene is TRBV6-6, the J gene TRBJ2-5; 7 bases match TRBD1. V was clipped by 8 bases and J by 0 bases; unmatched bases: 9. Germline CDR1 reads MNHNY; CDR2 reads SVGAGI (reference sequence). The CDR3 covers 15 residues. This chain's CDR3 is CASAYPGQNQETQYF. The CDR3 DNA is TGTGCCAGCGCCTACCCGGGACAGAACCAAGAGACCCAGTACTTC.

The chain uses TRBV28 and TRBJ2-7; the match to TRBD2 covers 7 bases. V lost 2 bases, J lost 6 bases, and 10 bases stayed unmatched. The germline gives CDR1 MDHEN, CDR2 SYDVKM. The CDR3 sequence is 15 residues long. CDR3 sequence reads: CASSLGWGGEGEQYF. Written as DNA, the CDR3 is TGTGCCAGCAGTTTAGGTTGGGGGGGGGAAGGCGAGCAGTACTTC.

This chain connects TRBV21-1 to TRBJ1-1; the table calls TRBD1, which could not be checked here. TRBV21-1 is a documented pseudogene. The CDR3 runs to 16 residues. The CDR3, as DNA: TGTGCCAGCAGCAAAAGGGTGGACAGGATCGACACTGAAGCTTTCTTT. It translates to CASSKRVDRIDTEAFF.

CDR3 region: CSALGQAGDTQYF. The CDR3 DNA is TGCAGCGCCCTCGGACAGGCGGGAGATACGCAGTATTTT. The chain uses TRBV29-1 and TRBJ2-3, with TRBD1 identical over 7 bases. The CDR3 is made up of 13 amino acids. J gave up 5 bases and V 7 bases, and 9 bases lay outside the gene matches. Germline loops: CDR1 SQVTM, CDR2 ANQGSEA.

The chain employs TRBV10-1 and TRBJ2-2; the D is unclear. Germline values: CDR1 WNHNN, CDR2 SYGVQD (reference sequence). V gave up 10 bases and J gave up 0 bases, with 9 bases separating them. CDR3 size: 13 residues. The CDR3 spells CATQTPNTGELFF. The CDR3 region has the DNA TGCGCCACCCAAACTCCGAACACCGGGGAGCTGTTTTTT.

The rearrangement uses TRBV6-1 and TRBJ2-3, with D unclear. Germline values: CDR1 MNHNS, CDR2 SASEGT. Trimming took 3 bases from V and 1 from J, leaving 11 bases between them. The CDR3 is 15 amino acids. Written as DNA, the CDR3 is TGTGCCAGCAGTGACAATAGTGATGGCACAGATACGCAGTATTTT. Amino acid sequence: CASSDNSDGTDTQYF.